Each of the 21 T cell receptor beta chains below was sequenced from the same sample in a study of cytomegalovirus exposure and HLA in healthy donors. Both 60 Vbeta primers and 13 Jbeta primers went into the PCR. Only in-frame clones appear in the TCRdb table, and some are missing; sequencing was by immunoSEQ multiplex PCR. Of around 240,000 clones listed, about 81% are singletons. Sequenced material: PBMCs. All receptors come from a woman aged 35 to 49 in good health and CMV-seropositive.

The chain combines TRBV4-2 with TRBJ1-1; TRBD1 matches at 8 bases. V shed 2 bases and J 0 bases; nucleotides not matched to a gene: 8. The germline V gene has CDR1 LGHNA and CDR2 YNFKEQ. CDR3 size: 17 residues. The CDR3 spells CASSQPDRGRMNTEAFF. The CDR3 DNA sequence: TGTGCCAGCAGCCAACCTGACAGGGGCCGGATGAACACTGAAGCTTTCTTT.

The chain recombines TRBV6-5 with TRBJ1-5, with a weak D call TRBD1 (5 bases). The CDR3 is 13 amino acids. The germline gives CDR1 MNHEY, CDR2 SVGAGI. The V and J ends lost 3 bases and 7 bases respectively, with 10 bases between them. This chain's CDR3 is CASSYAGHQPQHF. The CDR3 nucleotides are TGTGCCAGCAGTTATGCAGGACACCAGCCCCAGCATTTT.

The genes are TRBV18 and TRBJ2-7; TRBD1 agrees at 8 bases. The V segment lost 2 bases and the J segment 0 bases; nucleotides outside the gene matches: 3. From germline, CDR1 is KGHSH and CDR2 LQKENI. The CDR3 totals 15 residues. DNA for the CDR3: TGTGCCAGCTCACCAAGAACAGGGGGCTCCTACGAGCAGTACTTC. Its translation: CASSPRTGGSYEQYF.

The chain carries TRBV30 and TRBJ2-2; 11 bases are a match to TRBD2. The CDR3 is made up of 18 amino acids. Germline CDR1 and CDR2: GTSNPN and SVGIG (reference sequence). J gave up 3 bases and V 2 bases, and 11 bases lay outside the gene matches. The CDR3 sequence: CAWSKGSGGAGDTGELFF. The CDR3 coding sequence is TGTGCCTGGAGTAAAGGTAGCGGGGGGGCCGGGGACACCGGGGAGCTGTTTTTT.

To note about this clone: Other DNA sequences from this sample encode an identical CDR3 as well. The chain couples TRBV7-9 to TRBJ1-1, with 9 positions matching TRBD1. The V gene's germline CDR1 is SEHNR and CDR2 FQNEAQ (reference sequence). The CDR3 length is 15 residues. The junction had 3 bases not matched to a gene; V was cut back by 3 bases and J by 1 base. CDR3 protein: CASSLGTGTNTEAFF. In DNA, the CDR3 is TGTGCCAGCAGCTTGGGGACAGGGACGAACACTGAAGCTTTCTTT.

V gene TRBV2 combines with J gene TRBJ1-2, with D possibly matching TRBD1 (5 bases). There are 13 residues in the CDR3. Trimming cost V 6 bases and J 2 bases, with 10 bases left between them. The germline gives CDR1 SNHLY, CDR2 FYNNEI. For the CDR3, the DNA is TGTGCCAGCAGCGCCCAGGGAAACTATGGCTACACCTTC. It encodes CASSAQGNYGYTF.

The genes are TRBV7-2 and TRBJ2-1; 7 nucleotides line up with TRBD2. The J segment lost 2 bases and the V segment lost 5 bases, leaving 6 bases of the junction unmatched. This CDR3 spans 15 amino acids. CDR1 is SGHTA, CDR2 FQGNSA, per germline. The CDR3 loop is CASSRTRIAYNEQFF. The CDR3 coding sequence is TGTGCCAGCAGCCGGACTAGGATCGCCTACAATGAGCAGTTCTTC.

This clone has more than one count but fewer than ten. The chain carries TRBV6-5 and TRBJ2-6, with D uncertain. V gave up 1 base and J gave up 0 bases, with 4 bases separating them. This CDR3 is 15 amino acids long. CDR1 is MNHEY and CDR2 is SVGAGI in the germline V gene. As DNA, the CDR3 is TGTGCCAGCAGTTACTTACTCTCTGGGGCCAACGTCCTGACTTTC. Its translation is CASSYLLSGANVLTF.

The chain carries TRBV11-1 and TRBJ2-7; D unresolved. V was clipped by 1 base and J by 6 bases, with 4 bases between them. Germline CDR1 and CDR2: SGHAT and FQDESV (reference sequence). The CDR3 runs to 11 residues. The CDR3 DNA is TGTGCCAGCAGCTTAGATAGCGAGCAGTACTTC. This gives the protein CASSLDSEQYF.

The J gene is TRBJ2-7, the V gene TRBV11-1; weak D call: TRBD1 (5 bases). Trimming shortened V by 6 bases and J by 0 bases, and 12 bases separated the two germline ends. Germline V CDR1 and CDR2: SGHAT, FQDESV (reference sequence). CDR3 length: 14 residues. The CDR3 DNA reads TGTGCCAGCAGATTACAGGCGAGCTCCTACGAGCAGTACTTC. This encodes CASRLQASSYEQYF.

This clone was detected only a few times. The chain combines TRBV5-4 with TRBJ1-4; D not resolved. Trimming stripped 4 bases from V and 8 bases from J, with 12 bases between. This CDR3 contains 13 residues. Germline values: CDR1 SGHNT, CDR2 YYREEE (reference sequence). DNA for the CDR3: TGTGCCAGCAGCACCTCCCCGGGGGAAAAACTGTTTTTT. Translation gives CASSTSPGEKLFF.

The chain links TRBV18 to TRBJ2-3; 7 bases are a match to TRBD2. The junction had 7 bases not matched to a gene; V was cut back by 4 bases and J by 3 bases. Germline CDR1 reads KGHSH; CDR2 reads LQKENI. This CDR3 has 15 amino acids. The CDR3 reads CASSQTSPGTDTQYF. As DNA, the CDR3 is TGTGCCAGCTCACAGACTAGCCCCGGGACAGATACGCAGTATTTT. Together with reference TRBV18 and TRBJ2-3, the CDR3 gives the full variable domain: NAGVMQNPRHLVRRRGQEARLRCSPMKGHSHVYWYRQLPEEGLKFMVYLQKENIIDESGMPKERFSAEFPKEGPSILRIQQVVRGDSAAYFCASSQTSPGTDTQYFGPGTRLTVL.

This CDR3 is CASSQDLLGGRDTQYF. The CDR3 bases are TGCGCCAGCAGCCAAGATCTCCTAGGGGGCCGGGATACGCAGTATTTT. The genes are TRBV4-1 and TRBJ2-3; 7 positions agree with TRBD1. CDR1 is MGHRA and CDR2 is YSYEKL in the germline V gene. The J segment lost 6 bases and the V segment lost 0 bases, leaving 9 bases of the junction unmatched. This CDR3 is built from 16 residues.

This clone turned up a few times. The chain links TRBV30 to TRBJ1-1; no clear D gene. The CDR3 is 12 residues long. V lost 2 bases, J lost 0 bases, and 4 bases lay in between. The V gene's germline CDR1 is GTSNPN and CDR2 SVGIG (reference sequence). CDR3: CAWSPMNTEAFF. The CDR3 nucleotides read TGTGCCTGGAGTCCTATGAACACTGAAGCTTTCTTT.

This clone was recorded only once. The chain carries TRBV7-8 and TRBJ2-7; no reliable D call. Trimming took off 5 bases at V and 7 bases at J, with 12 bases between the two ends. Germline values: CDR1 SGHVS, CDR2 FQNEAQ. This CDR3 is 12 amino acids long. The CDR3 loop is CASSPVLREQYF. The CDR3, as DNA: TGTGCCAGCAGCCCCGTACTCCGGGAGCAGTACTTC.

The genes are TRBV7-9 and TRBJ1-1; weak D call: TRBD1 (5 bases). CDR3 length: 14 amino acids. Germline V gene sequence: CDR1 SEHNR, CDR2 FQNEAQ (reference sequence). Trimming cost V 2 bases and J 5 bases, with 12 bases left between them. The CDR3, as DNA: TGTGCCAGCAGCTTATTGTTGGGGGGGACTGAAGCTTTCTTT. The encoded protein is CASSLLLGGTEAFF.

This clone was counted between two and nine times. This rearrangement joins TRBV2 to TRBJ2-1, with a tentative D call TRBD1 (5 bases). Germline lookup yields CDR1 SNHLY and CDR2 FYNNEI. This CDR3 spans 14 amino acids. V was shortened by 8 bases and J by 2 bases, with 13 bases between the two germline ends. CDR3 protein: CASSRQQTYNEQFF. The CDR3, as DNA: TGTGCCAGCTCTAGACAGCAAACCTACAATGAGCAGTTCTTC.

This rearrangement joins TRBV7-9 to TRBJ1-2, with 7 nucleotides matching TRBD1. Losses at the gene ends were 4 bases for V and 1 base for J; bases not matched to a gene: 3. The CDR3 consists of 14 residues. Germline CDR1 SEHNR, CDR2 FQNEAQ (reference sequence). CDR3 DNA sequence: TGTGCCAGCAGCTGGGGGGACAGTAACTATGGCTACACCTTC. Residues: CASSWGDSNYGYTF. The entire variable domain, with the rest obtained from reference TRBV7-9 and TRBJ1-2, is as follows: DTGVSQNPRHKITKRGQNVTFRCDPISEHNRLYWYRQTLGQGPEFLTYFQNEAQLEKSRLLSDRFSAERPKGSFSTLEIQRTEQGDSAMYLCASSWGDSNYGYTFGSGTRLTVV.

The V and J genes are TRBV9 and TRBJ1-2; 9 bases line up with TRBD1. Germline V gene sequence: CDR1 SGDLS, CDR2 YYNGEE. Trimming took 4 bases from V and 3 from J; bases not matched to a gene: 7. The CDR3 is made up of 15 amino acids. CDR3 sequence (DNA): TGTGCCAGCAGCACGGACAGGGGCAAGGACTATGGCTACACCTTC. As protein: CASSTDRGKDYGYTF.

The chain has TRBV19 and TRBJ2-7; 9 bases match TRBD1. CDR1 and CDR2 (germline): LNHDA, SQIVND (reference sequence). CDR3 length: 14 amino acids. Trimming removed 6 bases from V and 4 bases from J; junction bases left unmatched: 7. This chain's CDR3 is CASRPQGAGYEQYF. The CDR3 region has the DNA TGTGCCAGTAGGCCACAGGGGGCTGGGTACGAGCAGTACTTC.

The rearrangement uses TRBV7-2 and TRBJ1-4, with D possibly TRBD1 on 5 matching bases. Germline V lookup: CDR1 SGHTA, CDR2 FQGNSA. V gave up 1 base and J gave up 6 bases, with 18 bases separating them. This CDR3 comprises 17 residues. This CDR3 reads CASSLVSRAGGDEKLFF. CDR3 in DNA: TGTGCCAGCAGCTTAGTTTCGAGGGCGGGGGGTGATGAAAAACTGTTTTTT.